This TCR beta chain is drawn from a study of T cells in Graves' hyperthyroidism and ophthalmopathy. As for the study in general: Peripheral blood samples were taken at initial diagnosis, prior to any treatment.

In its sample, this clonotype was seen a few times. V was trimmed by 10 bases and J by 5 bases, leaving 14 bases between them. Germline loops: CDR1 MNHNS, CDR2 SASEGT. This CDR3 region has 12 residues. From RNA transcripts, TCR beta CDR3 regions were amplified. HTBI primers drove first-round RT-PCR of the TCR CDR3. TCRdb re-called the multiplex PCR reads with MiXCR, one entry per CDR3 protein. The data hold approximately 530,000 distinct CDR3 sequences, with approximately 15% observed a single time. The rearrangement joins TRBV6-1 to TRBJ1-1; tentative D call: TRBD1 (6 bases). The TCR originated in a woman under 30 with Graves' hyperthyroidism. The sequenced sample consisted of blood. CDR3 sequence reads: CATAFRGTEAFF. As DNA, the CDR3 is TGTGCCACCGCGTTCAGGGGAACTGAAGCTTTCTTT.